A selection of T cell receptor beta chains follows, all from one sample in a study of blood T cells in healthy people across ages. MiXCR was run by TCRdb on the 5' RACE reads, yielding one entry per CDR3 protein. The table has fewer than 2,000,000 distinct CDR3 sequences, about two fifths seen once; the top ten hold roughly 23%. The source material was blood. Receptor source: a human donor in good health. CDR3s include the opening cysteine and the closing phenylalanine or tryptophan. The D gene is left open where the match is weak. Clone size, where shown, is once, few, many, or a class for clones that have expanded.

V gene	clone size	J gene	D gene	CDR3 protein	CDR3 DNA
TRBV7-9	-	TRBJ2-6	-	CASSLLTTSGANVLTF	TGTGCCAGCAGCTTATTGACAACCTCTGGGGCCAACGTCCTGACTTTC
TRBV12-3/TRBV12-4	-	TRBJ2-3	-	CASSQTGFGRDTQYF	TGTGCCAGCAGTCAAACAGGGTTCGGGAGGGATACGCAGTATTTT
TRBV12-3/TRBV12-4	few	TRBJ1-2	-	CASSLEGRRPEANPYGYTF	TGTGCCAGCAGTTTAGAGGGGAGACGGCCGGAAGCAAATCCATATGGCTACACCTTC
TRBV28	-	TRBJ2-4	-	CASRKPGEVGKNIQYF	TGTGCCAGCAGAAAACCAGGGGAGGTCGGCAAAAACATTCAGTACTTC
TRBV5-5	-	TRBJ1-2	TRBD1	CASSYTTGGSYGYTF	TGTGCCAGCAGCTATACGACAGGGGGCTCCTATGGCTACACCTTC
TRBV4-2	few	TRBJ1-5	-	CASSPQAGANQPQHF	TGTGCCAGCAGCCCTCAGGCGGGGGCCAATCAGCCCCAGCATTTT
TRBV7-9	-	TRBJ2-7	-	CASSLEYTGATYEQYF	TGTGCCAGCAGCTTAGAGTACACCGGGGCAACCTACGAGCAGTACTTC
TRBV4-1	-	TRBJ1-2	-	CASSLQWGYGYTF	TGCGCCAGCAGCCTCCAATGGGGCTATGGCTACACCTTC
TRBV5-6	-	TRBJ2-7	-	CASSWGDRAYDQYF	TGTGCCAGCAGCTGGGGGGACCGTGCCTACGACCAGTACTTC
TRBV7-8	-	TRBJ2-3	TRBD2	CASSHKAGGQFRADTQYF	TGTGCCAGCAGCCACAAGGCGGGGGGGCAGTTTCGAGCGGATACGCAGTATTTT
TRBV20-1	-	TRBJ2-7	TRBD1	CSARPAQGALYEQYF	TGCAGTGCTAGACCAGCCCAGGGGGCTCTCTACGAGCAGTACTTC
TRBV12-3/TRBV12-4	-	TRBJ2-3	TRBD2	CASSRNLGLAGESRTDTQYF	TGTGCCAGCAGTCGCAACCTAGGACTAGCGGGGGAATCGCGGACAGATACGCAGTATTTT
TRBV7-2	-	TRBJ2-7	TRBD1	CASSEAGTGYDEQYF	TGTGCCAGCAGCGAGGCCGGGACAGGGTACGACGAGCAGTACTTC
TRBV9	-	TRBJ2-2	-	CASSAIVGANTGELFF	TGTGCCAGCAGCGCCATTGTAGGAGCGAACACCGGGGAGCTGTTTTTT
TRBV3-1	few	TRBJ2-7	-	CASSQLRPDYEQYF	TGTGCCAGCAGCCAATTGAGACCGGACTACGAGCAGTACTTC
TRBV9	-	TRBJ2-6	-	CASSTRSSGANVLTF	TGTGCCAGCAGCACTCGAAGCTCTGGGGCCAACGTCCTGACTTTC
TRBV3-1	-	TRBJ2-7	-	CASSQDPRLYEQYF	TGTGCCAGCAGCCAAGATCCCAGGCTCTACGAGCAGTACTTC
TRBV4-3	-	TRBJ2-5	-	CASSQLPRETQYF	TGCGCCAGCAGCCAACTTCCCCGTGAGACCCAGTACTTC
TRBV20-1	-	TRBJ1-2	TRBD1	CSARTAGTESNYGYTF	TGCAGTGCTAGAACTGCCGGGACAGAGAGCAACTATGGCTACACCTTC
TRBV6-2/TRBV6-3	-	TRBJ2-7	-	CASKTGSTCEQYF	TGTGCCAGCAAAACGGGATCAACCTGCGAGCAGTACTTC
TRBV4-3	-	TRBJ2-3	-	CASSLQWGDTQYF	TGCGCCAGCAGCCTGCAGTGGGGGGATACGCAGTATTTT
TRBV7-2	-	TRBJ1-5	-	CASSLDGVDNQPQHF	TGTGCCAGCAGCTTAGACGGGGTGGACAATCAGCCCCAGCATTTT
TRBV12-5	-	TRBJ2-2	-	CASGFSSGHANTGELFF	TGTGCTAGTGGTTTTTCCTCGGGACACGCGAACACCGGGGAGCTGTTTTTT
TRBV18	few	TRBJ1-4	-	CASSQGSGNEKLFF	TGTGCCAGCTCTCAAGGGTCTGGTAATGAAAAACTGTTTTTT